This T cell receptor (beta chain) was profiled in a study of shared clonotypes between healthy human individuals. The study, taken as a whole, reports: Clonotype sharing across a few donors was observed for 4% to 5.5% of naive CD4 clonotypes.

Naive CD8 cells lacked CD45RO, underwent positive selection for CCR7 and left out terminally differentiated effector memory CD45RA+ cells. The protocol was immunoSEQ multiplex PCR, while the TCRdb copy is restricted to in-frame clones and leaves out a portion. The table lists under 2,000,000 clones, about 94% of them singletons, with more than 0.95% in the top ten. This CDR3 contains 14 residues. Germline V gives CDR1 MNHEY, CDR2 SVGAGI. The V and J ends lost 6 bases and 5 bases respectively, with 17 bases between them. Concerning this clone itself: Its antigen is currently unknown.

This sequence was found in a man aged 18 to 35 in good health. The sequencing sample was made of naive CD8+ T cells sorted from blood. This sequence joins TRBV6-5 and TRBJ2-7; D may be TRBD1 (6 bases). CDR3 region: CASSQFPQGHEQYF. CDR3 coding DNA: TGTGCCAGCAGCCAATTTCCACAGGGCCACGAGCAGTACTTC.